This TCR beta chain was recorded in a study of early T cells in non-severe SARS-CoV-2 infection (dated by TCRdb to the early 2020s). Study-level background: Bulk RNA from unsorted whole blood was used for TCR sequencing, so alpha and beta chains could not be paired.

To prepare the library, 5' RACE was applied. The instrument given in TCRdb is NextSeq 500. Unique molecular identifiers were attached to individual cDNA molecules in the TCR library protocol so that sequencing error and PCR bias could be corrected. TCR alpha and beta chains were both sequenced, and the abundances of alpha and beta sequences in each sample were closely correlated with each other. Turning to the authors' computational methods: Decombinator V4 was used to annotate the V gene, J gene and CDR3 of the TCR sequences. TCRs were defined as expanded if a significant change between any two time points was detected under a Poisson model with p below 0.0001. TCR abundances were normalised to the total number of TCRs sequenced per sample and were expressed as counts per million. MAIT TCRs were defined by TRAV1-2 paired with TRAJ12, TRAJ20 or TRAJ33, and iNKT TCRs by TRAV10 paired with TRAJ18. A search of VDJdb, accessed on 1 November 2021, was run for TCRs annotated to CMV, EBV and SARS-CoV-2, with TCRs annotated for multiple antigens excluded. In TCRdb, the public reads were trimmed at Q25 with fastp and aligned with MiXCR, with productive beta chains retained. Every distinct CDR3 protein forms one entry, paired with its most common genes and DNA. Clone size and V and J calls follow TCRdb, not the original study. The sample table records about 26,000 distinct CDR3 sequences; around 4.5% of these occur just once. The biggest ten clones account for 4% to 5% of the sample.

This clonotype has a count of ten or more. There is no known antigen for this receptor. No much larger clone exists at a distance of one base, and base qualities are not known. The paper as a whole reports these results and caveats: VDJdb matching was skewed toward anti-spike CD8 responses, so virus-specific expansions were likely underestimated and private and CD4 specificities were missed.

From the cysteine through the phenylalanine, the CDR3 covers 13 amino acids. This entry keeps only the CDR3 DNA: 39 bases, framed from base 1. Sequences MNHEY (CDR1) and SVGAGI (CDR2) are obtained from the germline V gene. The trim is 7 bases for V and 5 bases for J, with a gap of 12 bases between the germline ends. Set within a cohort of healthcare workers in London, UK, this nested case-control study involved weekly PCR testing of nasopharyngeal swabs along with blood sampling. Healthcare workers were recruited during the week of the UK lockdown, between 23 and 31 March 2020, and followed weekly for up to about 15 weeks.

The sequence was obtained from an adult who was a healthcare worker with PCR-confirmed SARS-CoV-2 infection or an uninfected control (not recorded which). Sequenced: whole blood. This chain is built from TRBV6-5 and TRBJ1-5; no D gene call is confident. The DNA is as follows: TGTGCCAGCACCCGAGGCGGGGATCAGCCCCAGCATTTT. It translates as CASTRGGDQPQHF.